These 30 T cell receptor beta chains originate from one sample sequenced in a study of T cells in localized non-small cell lung cancer. Measured with immunoSEQ multiplex PCR; TCRdb has only the in-frame clones, and not every one. This table has 100,000 to 150,000 clones, 89% appearing once. Here the sequenced sample was peripheral blood, taken before any cancer treatment. Receptor source: a female donor older than 55 with stage I lung adenocarcinoma.

Details on this clone: The sample carries other DNA sequences with the same CDR3. The chain has TRBV2 and TRBJ1-2; TRBD1 agrees at 7 bases. The V gene end was trimmed by 5 bases and the J gene end by 2 bases; junction bases not matched to a gene: 2. The germline V gene has CDR1 SNHLY and CDR2 FYNNEI. This CDR3 region has 13 residues. The CDR3 DNA reads as TGTGCCAGCAGTCTACAGGGGAACTATGGCTACACCTTC. This sequence encodes CASSLQGNYGYTF.

The rearrangement links TRBV5-1 to TRBJ2-3; maybe TRBD1 (5 bases). The CDR3 totals 15 residues. Looked up from germline, CDR1 is SGHRS and CDR2 is YFSETQ. Between the trimmed V and J ends, which lost 0 bases and 2 bases, there was a span of 10 bases. CDR3 nucleotide sequence: TGCGCCAGCAGCTTGGTATCAGGGCCCACAGATACGCAGTATTTT. Its translation: CASSLVSGPTDTQYF.

This chain connects TRBV9 to TRBJ2-4; D possibly corresponds to TRBD2 (7 bases). The CDR3 runs 16 residues. The germline V gene encodes CDR1 SGDLS and CDR2 YYNGEE. Trimming cost V 0 bases and J 5 bases, with 15 bases left between them. CDR3 residues: CASSVALGGGENIQYF. CDR3 bases: TGTGCCAGCAGCGTAGCTTTGGGCGGGGGCGAAAACATTCAGTACTTC.

J is TRBJ2-2 and V is TRBV9; D remains unclear. V was cut by 3 bases and J by 4 bases, with 10 bases left in between. The length of the CDR3 is 14 residues. CDR1 is SGDLS and CDR2 is YYNGEE in the germline V gene. The CDR3 DNA sequence: TGTGCCAGCAGCGCACCGACATTCACCGGGGAGCTGTTTTTT. Protein: CASSAPTFTGELFF.

This CDR3 reads CASSANRDRFSVGQPQHF. The DNA of the CDR3 is TGTGCCAGTAGTGCGAACCGGGACAGGTTCTCCGTGGGTCAGCCCCAGCATTTT. V is TRBV19 and J is TRBJ1-5; 8 bases fit TRBD1. CDR1 is LNHDA, CDR2 SQIVND, per germline (reference sequence). V dropped 5 bases and J dropped 6; count of bases not matched to a gene: 18. This CDR3 comprises 18 residues. Supplemented by reference TRBV19 and TRBJ1-5, the full variable domain reads DGGITQSPKYLFRKEGQNVTLSCEQNLNHDAMYWYRQDPGQGLRLIYYSQIVNDFQKGDIAEGYSVSREKKESFPLTVTSAQKNPTAFYLCASSANRDRFSVGQPQHFGDGTRLSIL.

The V and J genes are TRBV4-2 and TRBJ1-1; maybe TRBD1 (6 bases). CDR1 LGHNA and CDR2 YNFKEQ come from the germline V gene. The CDR3 length is 14 residues. The V gene lost 7 bases and the J gene lost 7 bases, with 19 bases spanning the gap. This CDR3 reads CASTPLSGGGEAFF. CDR3 DNA: TGTGCCAGCACCCCCCTGTCCGGGGGCGGTGAAGCTTTCTTT.

The chain carries TRBV4-2 and TRBJ2-1; D is uncertain. Germline lookup yields CDR1 LGHNA and CDR2 YNFKEQ. V lost 0 bases and J 6 bases, leaving 9 bases between the germline ends. The CDR3 loop spans 14 amino acids. CDR3 bases: TGTGCCAGCAGCCAAGACGAGCGATTCAATGAGCAGTTCTTC. Amino acid sequence: CASSQDERFNEQFF.

The chain is built from TRBV4-1 and TRBJ1-4; D not resolved. Germline V CDR1 and CDR2: MGHRA, YSYEKL. This CDR3 is 13 amino acids long. V was pared by 6 bases and J by 8 bases, with 13 bases between. The CDR3 nucleotides are TGCGCCAGCAGATCAATGGGTGTGGAAAAACTGTTTTTT. Translating gives CASRSMGVEKLFF.

The chain has TRBV5-4 and TRBJ2-1, with 10 bases that match TRBD1. Germline lookup yields CDR1 SGHNT and CDR2 YYREEE (reference sequence). The CDR3 runs to 13 residues. V was pared by 6 bases and J by 9 bases, with 6 bases of the junction left unmatched. The CDR3 here is CASNDRGRSEQFF. CDR3 bases: TGTGCCAGCAACGACAGGGGGCGGAGTGAGCAGTTCTTC.

A single count supports this clone. J is TRBJ1-5 and V is TRBV2, with 7 positions matching TRBD1. From germline, CDR1 is SNHLY and CDR2 FYNNEI. The CDR3 has 15 residues. V was pared by 4 bases and J by 4 bases, with 7 bases of the junction left unmatched. The CDR3 here is CASSGHRGSNQPQHF. For the CDR3, the DNA is TGTGCCAGCAGTGGCCACAGGGGATCGAATCAGCCCCAGCATTTT. The whole variable domain, filled in from reference TRBV2 and TRBJ1-5, reads EPEVTQTPSHQVTQMGQEVILRCVPISNHLYFYWYRQILGQKVEFLVSFYNNEISEKSEIFDDQFSVERPDGSNFTLKIRSTKLEDSAMYFCASSGHRGSNQPQHFGDGTRLSIL.

The chain employs TRBV19 and TRBJ1-1, with D possibly TRBD1 on 5 matching bases. Germline CDR1 LNHDA, CDR2 SQIVND (reference sequence). CDR3 size: 15 residues. V lost 3 bases and J lost 0, with 11 bases in between. The CDR3 sequence is CASSIAGRLNTEAFF. The CDR3 DNA reads as TGTGCCAGTAGTATTGCGGGACGGCTGAACACTGAAGCTTTCTTT.

The chain links TRBV30 to TRBJ1-1; the D gene is possibly TRBD1 (6 bases). Per germline, CDR1 GTSNPN and CDR2 SVGIG (reference sequence). The CDR3 covers 15 residues. Trimming removed 5 bases at V and 0 bases at J, with 16 bases between. CDR3 sequence: CAWGGRDGMNTEAFF. The CDR3, as DNA: TGTGCCTGGGGGGGCCGGGACGGTATGAACACTGAAGCTTTCTTT.

The J gene is TRBJ2-1, the V gene TRBV18; TRBD2 matches at 10 bases. Germline loops: CDR1 KGHSH, CDR2 LQKENI. Germline trimming cut 6 bases from V and 1 base from J; bases unmatched to any gene: 12. The CDR3 totals 18 residues. CDR3 sequence reads: CASSLLFPSGSSYNEQFF. In DNA form, the CDR3 reads TGTGCCAGCTCCCTTCTTTTCCCTAGCGGGAGTTCCTACAATGAGCAGTTCTTC.

This rearrangement joins TRBV2 to TRBJ2-3, with D possibly matching TRBD2 (6 bases). The CDR3 is 16 residues long. Germline-derived CDR1 and CDR2 are SNHLY and FYNNEI. Trimming left V 9 bases short and J 0 bases short, with 19 bases between. CDR3 sequence: CARLTRPGSSTDTQYF. CDR3 DNA: TGTGCCAGACTAACACGCCCCGGGAGTAGCACAGATACGCAGTATTTT.

This clone has only a few counts. Here the CDR3 reads CASRPHTTGEQYF. In DNA form, the CDR3 reads TGTGCCAGCAGACCACACACCACGGGAGAGCAGTACTTC. The J gene is TRBJ2-7, the V gene TRBV27, with D possibly matching TRBD2 (5 bases). Germline lookup yields CDR1 MNHEY and CDR2 SMNVEV (reference sequence). The ends were cut back, 6 bases at V and 7 bases at J, with 16 bases in the middle. The CDR3 is 13 residues long.

This clone has only one observation. J is TRBJ2-2 and V is TRBV23-1; 8 positions agree with TRBD1. Being an ORF, TRBV23-1 has a function that is uncertain. CDR3 length: 15 residues. J was trimmed by 7 bases and V by 7 bases; bases with no gene match: 11. This CDR3 is CASTGRGHGRGELFF. CDR3 nucleotide sequence: TGCGCCAGCACCGGCAGGGGGCACGGACGCGGGGAGCTGTTTTTT.

The rearrangement uses TRBV2 and TRBJ2-7; D may be TRBD2 (5 bases). CDR3 size: 14 residues. With 6 bases removed from V and 4 bases from J, the gap between germline ends came to 16 bases. Per germline, CDR1 SNHLY and CDR2 FYNNEI. In DNA form, the CDR3 reads TGTGCCAGCAGGCCCGGGGTTATATTGTACGAGCAGTACTTC. It yields the protein CASRPGVILYEQYF.

J is TRBJ2-3 and V is TRBV2, with D perhaps TRBD1 (7 bases). The CDR3 consists of 16 residues. Trimming shortened V by 2 bases and J by 2 bases, and 14 bases separated the two germline ends. Germline CDR1 SNHLY, CDR2 FYNNEI. The CDR3 DNA sequence: TGTGCCAGCAGTGAAAAGGGCGGGACAGTCACAGATACGCAGTATTTT. Encoded protein: CASSEKGGTVTDTQYF.

This chain connects TRBV9 to TRBJ2-2; D might be TRBD2 (5 bases). The CDR3 totals 11 residues. V was cut by 4 bases and J by 7 bases, with 5 bases left in between. Germline V gene data show CDR1 as SGDLS and CDR2 as YYNGEE. The CDR3 DNA sequence: TGTGCCAGCAGCCGGGGCGGGGAGCTGTTTTTT. This codes for CASSRGGELFF.

The genes are TRBV28 and TRBJ1-5; 9 bases fit TRBD1. The CDR3 loop spans 17 amino acids. Germline V CDR1 and CDR2: MDHEN, SYDVKM. The junction had 6 bases not matched to a gene; V was cut back by 3 bases and J by 0 bases. The CDR3 DNA follows: TGTGCCAGCAGTTTGAAACAGGGGGCGCTTAGCAATCAGCCCCAGCATTTT. It yields the protein CASSLKQGALSNQPQHF.

The chain couples TRBV10-1 to TRBJ2-2; 7 bases fit TRBD1. There are 13 residues in the CDR3. Trimming cost V 8 bases and J 6 bases; bases outside gene matches: 6. Germline loops: CDR1 WNHNN, CDR2 SYGVQD (reference sequence). This chain's CDR3 is CASQGVLAGELFF. CDR3 DNA sequence: TGCGCCAGCCAGGGGGTGTTGGCCGGGGAGCTGTTTTTT.

This clone was seen more than once but under ten times. CDR3 region: CASSSLVRTEAFF. CDR3 nucleotides: TGTGCCAGCAGTTCCCTGGTGAGGACTGAAGCTTTCTTT. The chain joins TRBV6-6 to TRBJ1-1; no clear D. Between the trimmed V and J ends, which lost 4 bases and 5 bases, there was a span of 11 bases. Germline V gene data show CDR1 as MNHNY and CDR2 as SVGAGI (reference sequence). The CDR3 extends over 13 amino acids.

This chain connects TRBV6-6 to TRBJ1-2; D ambiguous. The CDR3 is 11 amino acids. The germline V and J ends were trimmed by 10 bases and 4 bases, with 10 bases remaining between them. Germline V gives CDR1 MNHNY, CDR2 SVGAGI (reference sequence). The CDR3 protein is CATTQSYGYTF. In DNA, the CDR3 is TGTGCCACGACCCAGTCCTATGGCTACACCTTC.

This clone has a handful of counts. Here the CDR3 DNA reads TGTGCCAGCAGCTTACCAGGGGGAGCGATCAATGAGCAGTTCTTC. Amino acids: CASSLPGGAINEQFF. The gene calls are TRBV7-3 and TRBJ2-1; 7 bases are a match to TRBD1. The CDR3 contains 15 residues. The V gene end was trimmed by 2 bases and the J gene end by 6 bases; junction bases not matched to a gene: 7. The germline gives CDR1 SGHTA, CDR2 FQGTGA.

This clone was counted a single time. J is TRBJ1-5 and V is TRBV15; 9 bases align to TRBD1. The length of the CDR3 is 17 residues. Germline V gene sequence: CDR1 LNHNV, CDR2 YYDKDF (reference sequence). The junction had 8 bases not matched to a gene; V was cut back by 2 bases and J by 3 bases. CDR3 in amino acids: CATSRTKRDRANQPQHF. CDR3 nucleotides: TGTGCCACCAGCAGAACTAAGAGGGACAGGGCCAATCAGCCCCAGCATTTT.

The chain joins TRBV27 to TRBJ2-7; the match to TRBD1 covers 7 bases. The germline V gene has CDR1 MNHEY and CDR2 SMNVEV (reference sequence). This CDR3 comprises 12 residues. With V trimmed by 7 bases and J by 6 bases, 6 bases remained unmatched. The CDR3 protein is CASKLPGGEQYF. The DNA for the CDR3 is TGTGCCAGCAAACTTCCAGGGGGCGAGCAGTACTTC.

The V and J genes are TRBV30 and TRBJ2-1; 12 bases map to TRBD2. The CDR3 covers 19 residues. V lost 4 bases, J lost 0 bases, and 13 bases stayed unmatched. Germline values: CDR1 GTSNPN, CDR2 SVGIG (reference sequence). CDR3 sequence reads: CAWIGLAGLVAGSYNEQFF. The DNA for the CDR3 is TGTGCCTGGATAGGACTAGCGGGACTAGTCGCGGGCTCCTACAATGAGCAGTTCTTC.

V gene TRBV6-1 combines with J gene TRBJ1-2; the match to TRBD1 covers 9 bases. The germline CDR1 and CDR2 sequences are MNHNS and SASEGT. This CDR3 has 13 amino acids. V lost 6 bases to trimming and J lost 8 bases; unmatched junction nucleotides: 7. The CDR3 region is CASRAGTGNGYTF. CDR3 coding DNA: TGTGCCAGCAGGGCCGGGACAGGGAACGGCTACACCTTC.

The V call is TRBV6-1, the J call TRBJ2-3; TRBD2 matches at 7 bases. Trimming removed 3 bases from V and 6 bases from J; junction bases left unmatched: 0. The CDR3 spans 12 residues. The germline CDR1 and CDR2 sequences are MNHNS and SASEGT. CDR3 protein: CASSERGDTQYF. The CDR3 DNA follows: TGTGCCAGCAGTGAGCGGGGGGATACGCAGTATTTT.

J is TRBJ2-7 and V is TRBV13; D remains ambiguous. The CDR3 runs to 12 residues. From germline, CDR1 is PRHDT and CDR2 FYEKMQ (reference sequence). V lost 5 bases to trimming and J lost 5 bases, with 10 bases between them. CDR3 in amino acids: CASSNTWDEQYF. DNA for the CDR3: TGTGCCAGCAGCAACACCTGGGACGAGCAGTACTTC.